The TCR beta chain described here comes from a study of cytomegalovirus exposure and HLA in healthy donors. Germline lookup yields CDR1 MDHEN and CDR2 SYDVKM. After removal of 8 bases from V and 11 bases from J, the junction contained 16 bases not matched to a gene. This CDR3 has 14 residues. PCR was performed using 60 Vbeta and 13 Jbeta primers. Libraries were prepared by immunoSEQ multiplex PCR; TCRdb keeps only in-frame clonotypes and omits some of them. In the table there are 140,000 to 150,000 clones, roughly 79% of which are singletons. Sequencing used PBMCs. V and J are TRBV28 and TRBJ1-1, with 8 bases lining up with TRBD1. The source is a woman aged 55-69 years in good health and CMV-seropositive. The DNA for the CDR3 is TGTGCCAGCGGGGAGCTGGGGACAGGCCCCTTCGCTTTCTTT. Amino acids: CASGELGTGPFAFF.